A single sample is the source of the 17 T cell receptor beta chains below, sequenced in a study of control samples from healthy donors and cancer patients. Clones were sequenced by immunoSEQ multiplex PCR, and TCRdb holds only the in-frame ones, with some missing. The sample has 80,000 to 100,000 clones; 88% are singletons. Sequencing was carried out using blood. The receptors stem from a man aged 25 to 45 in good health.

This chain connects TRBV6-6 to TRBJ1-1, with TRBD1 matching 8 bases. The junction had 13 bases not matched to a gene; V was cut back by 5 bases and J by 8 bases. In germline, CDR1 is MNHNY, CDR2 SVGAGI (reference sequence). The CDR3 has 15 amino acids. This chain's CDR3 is CASSQQGGVVDEAFF. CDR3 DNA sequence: TGTGCCAGCAGTCAACAGGGGGGGGTCGTAGACGAAGCTTTCTTT.

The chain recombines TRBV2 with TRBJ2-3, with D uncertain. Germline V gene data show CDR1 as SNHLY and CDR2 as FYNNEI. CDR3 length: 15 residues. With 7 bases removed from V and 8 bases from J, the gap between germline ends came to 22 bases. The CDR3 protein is CASNKPPDEFGTQYF. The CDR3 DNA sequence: TGTGCCAGCAATAAACCGCCGGACGAATTTGGTACGCAGTATTTT.

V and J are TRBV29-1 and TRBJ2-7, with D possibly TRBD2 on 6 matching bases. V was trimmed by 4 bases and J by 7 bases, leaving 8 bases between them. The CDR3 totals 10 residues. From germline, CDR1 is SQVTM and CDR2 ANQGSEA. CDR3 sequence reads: CSVVGGEQYF. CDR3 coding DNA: TGCAGCGTTGTGGGGGGAGAGCAGTACTTC.

In DNA, the CDR3 is TGTGCCAGCAGCTTAGCTTACAGGTACAATGAGCAGTTCTTC. This sequence encodes CASSLAYRYNEQFF. The chain is built from TRBV7-9 and TRBJ2-1, with a weak D call TRBD1 (5 bases). V lost 0 bases and J lost 4, with 7 bases in between. The CDR3 runs to 14 residues. Germline V gene sequence: CDR1 SEHNR, CDR2 FQNEAQ (reference sequence).

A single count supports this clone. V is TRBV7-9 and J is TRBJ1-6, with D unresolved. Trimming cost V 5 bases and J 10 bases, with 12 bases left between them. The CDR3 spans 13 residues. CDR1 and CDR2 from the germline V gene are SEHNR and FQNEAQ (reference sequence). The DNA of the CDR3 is TGTGCCAGCAGCCCCAGTAGTGTATCACCCCTCCACTTT. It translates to CASSPSSVSPLHF.

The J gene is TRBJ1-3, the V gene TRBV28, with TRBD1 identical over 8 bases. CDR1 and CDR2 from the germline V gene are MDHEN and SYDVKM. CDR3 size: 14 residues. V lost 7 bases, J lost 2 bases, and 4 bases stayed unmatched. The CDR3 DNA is TGTGCCAGCATCAAACAGGGGGCTGGAAACACCATATATTTT. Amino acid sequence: CASIKQGAGNTIYF.

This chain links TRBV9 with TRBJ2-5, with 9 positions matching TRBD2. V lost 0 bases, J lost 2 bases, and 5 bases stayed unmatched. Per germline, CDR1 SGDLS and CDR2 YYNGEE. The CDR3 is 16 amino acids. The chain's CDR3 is CASSVGGLAGQETQYF. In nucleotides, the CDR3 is TGTGCCAGCAGCGTAGGGGGGCTAGCGGGACAAGAGACCCAGTACTTC.

CDR3 loop: CASSLSNQPQHF. For the CDR3, the DNA is TGTGCCAGCAGTTTGAGCAATCAGCCCCAGCATTTT. The chain is built from TRBV2 and TRBJ1-5; D gene ambiguous. Deletions cut 5 bases from V and 1 base from J, with 3 bases between. This CDR3 has 12 amino acids. CDR1 SNHLY and CDR2 FYNNEI come from the germline V gene.

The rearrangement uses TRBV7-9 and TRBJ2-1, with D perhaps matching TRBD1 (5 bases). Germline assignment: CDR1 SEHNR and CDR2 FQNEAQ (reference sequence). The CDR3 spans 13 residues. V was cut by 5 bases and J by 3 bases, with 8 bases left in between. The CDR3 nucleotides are TGTGCCAGCAGCATCGGACACTACAATGAGCAGTTCTTC. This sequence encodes CASSIGHYNEQFF.

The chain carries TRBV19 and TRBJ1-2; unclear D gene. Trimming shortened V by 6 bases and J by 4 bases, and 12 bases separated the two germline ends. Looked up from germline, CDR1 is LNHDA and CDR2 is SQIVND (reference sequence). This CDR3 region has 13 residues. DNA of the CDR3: TGTGCCAGTAGCACAAGGGAAGCCTATGGCTACACCTTC. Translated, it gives CASSTREAYGYTF.

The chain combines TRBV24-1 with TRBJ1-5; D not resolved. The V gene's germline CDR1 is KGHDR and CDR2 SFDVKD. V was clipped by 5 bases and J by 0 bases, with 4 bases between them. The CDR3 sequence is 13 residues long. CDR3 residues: CATSGFSNQPQHF. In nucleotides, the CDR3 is TGTGCCACCAGTGGGTTTAGCAATCAGCCCCAGCATTTT.

The CDR3 DNA reads TGTGCCAGCAGTTACGCGGCAGATACGCAGTATTTT. This codes for CASSYAADTQYF. The chain is built from TRBV6-6 and TRBJ2-3; D gene uncertain. The CDR3 length is 12 residues. Deletions cut 2 bases from V and 4 bases from J, with 4 bases between. Germline V gene lookup returns CDR1 MNHNY and CDR2 SVGAGI (reference sequence).

The DNA for the CDR3 is TGTGCCAGTAGTGCCGTTGACCGGGGACTGGGTCAGCCCCAGCATTTT. Its protein product is CASSAVDRGLGQPQHF. The J gene is TRBJ1-5, the V gene TRBV19, with D perhaps matching TRBD1 (5 bases). V was clipped by 5 bases and J by 6 bases, with 20 bases between them. The CDR3 is 16 amino acids. Germline CDR1 LNHDA, CDR2 SQIVND (reference sequence).

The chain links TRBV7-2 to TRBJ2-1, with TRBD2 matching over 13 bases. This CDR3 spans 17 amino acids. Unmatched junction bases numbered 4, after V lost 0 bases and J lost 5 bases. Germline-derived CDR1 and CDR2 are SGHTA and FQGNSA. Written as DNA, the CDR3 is TGTGCCAGCAGCTTAGCACTAGCGGGAGGGCCCGACAATGAGCAGTTCTTC. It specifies CASSLALAGGPDNEQFF.

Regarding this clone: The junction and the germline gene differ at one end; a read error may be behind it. The CDR3 nucleotides are TGCAGTGCTAGTCCCTCGGCCATGGGGGGGAATGGGCAGTTCTTC. As protein: CSASPSAMGGNGQFF. This rearrangement joins TRBV20-1 to TRBJ2-1; TRBD2 agrees at 7 bases. CDR3 length: 15 residues. Germline CDR1 is DFQATT and CDR2 is SNEGSKA (reference sequence).

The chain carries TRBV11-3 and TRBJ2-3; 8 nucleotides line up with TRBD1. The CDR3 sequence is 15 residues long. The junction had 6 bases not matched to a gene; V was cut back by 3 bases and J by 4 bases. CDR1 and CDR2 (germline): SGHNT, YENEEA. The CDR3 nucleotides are TGTGCCAGCAGCTTCGGACAGGGTCGCGCAGATACGCAGTATTTT. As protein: CASSFGQGRADTQYF.

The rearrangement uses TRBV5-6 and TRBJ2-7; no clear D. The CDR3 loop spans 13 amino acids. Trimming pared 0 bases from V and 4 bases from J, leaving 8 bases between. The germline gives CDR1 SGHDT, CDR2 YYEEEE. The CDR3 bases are TGTGCCAGCAGCTTGGTAGTGGCTTACGAGCAGTACTTC. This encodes CASSLVVAYEQYF.